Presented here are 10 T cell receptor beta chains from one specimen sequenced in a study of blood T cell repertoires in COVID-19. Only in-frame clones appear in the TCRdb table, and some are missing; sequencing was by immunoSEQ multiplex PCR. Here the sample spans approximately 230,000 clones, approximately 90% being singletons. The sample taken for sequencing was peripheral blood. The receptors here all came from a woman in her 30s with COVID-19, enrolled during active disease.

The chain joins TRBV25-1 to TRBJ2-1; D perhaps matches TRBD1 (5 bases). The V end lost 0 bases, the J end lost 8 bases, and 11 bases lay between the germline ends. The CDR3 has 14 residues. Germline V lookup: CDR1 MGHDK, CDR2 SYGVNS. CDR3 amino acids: CASSEYGAGYEQFF. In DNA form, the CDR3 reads TGTGCCAGCAGTGAATATGGGGCAGGGTATGAGCAGTTCTTC.

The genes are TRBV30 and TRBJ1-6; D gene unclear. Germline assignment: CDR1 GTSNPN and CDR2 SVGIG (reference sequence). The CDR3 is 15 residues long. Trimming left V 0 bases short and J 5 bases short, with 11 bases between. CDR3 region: CAWSVGGINNSPLHF. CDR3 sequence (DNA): TGTGCCTGGAGTGTTGGAGGGATAAATAATTCACCCCTCCACTTT.

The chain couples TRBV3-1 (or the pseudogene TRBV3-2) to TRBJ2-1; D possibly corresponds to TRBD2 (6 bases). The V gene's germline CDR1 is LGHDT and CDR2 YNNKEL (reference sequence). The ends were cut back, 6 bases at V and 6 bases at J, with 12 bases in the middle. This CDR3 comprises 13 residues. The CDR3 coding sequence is TGTGCCAGCAGAGGAGCGGAGGGCAATGAGCAGTTCTTC. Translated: CASRGAEGNEQFF.

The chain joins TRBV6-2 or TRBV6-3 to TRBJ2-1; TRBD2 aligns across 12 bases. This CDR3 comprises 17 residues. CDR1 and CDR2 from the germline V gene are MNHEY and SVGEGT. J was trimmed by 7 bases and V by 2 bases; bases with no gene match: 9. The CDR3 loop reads CASSYLRLAGEVNEQFF. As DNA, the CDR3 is TGTGCCAGCAGTTACCTCCGACTAGCGGGGGAAGTTAATGAGCAGTTCTTC.

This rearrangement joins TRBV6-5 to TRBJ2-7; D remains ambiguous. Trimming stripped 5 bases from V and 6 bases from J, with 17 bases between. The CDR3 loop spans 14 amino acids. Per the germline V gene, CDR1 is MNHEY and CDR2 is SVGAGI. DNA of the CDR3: TGTGCCAGCAGTATCCAGGCATCCGGAACCGAGCAGTACGTC. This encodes CASSIQASGTEQYV.

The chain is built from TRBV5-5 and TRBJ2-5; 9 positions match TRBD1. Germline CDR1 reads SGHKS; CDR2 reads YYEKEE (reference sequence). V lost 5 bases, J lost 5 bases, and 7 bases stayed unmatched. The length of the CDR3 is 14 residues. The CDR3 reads CASRSTGGGETQYF. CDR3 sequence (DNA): TGTGCCAGCAGGTCTACAGGGGGCGGGGAGACCCAGTACTTC.

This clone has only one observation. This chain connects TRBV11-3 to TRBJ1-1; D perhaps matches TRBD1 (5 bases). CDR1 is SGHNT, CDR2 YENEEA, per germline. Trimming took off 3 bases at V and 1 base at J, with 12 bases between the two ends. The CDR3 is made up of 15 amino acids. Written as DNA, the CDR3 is TGTGCCAGCAGCTTGGGAGGGGCCTCGAACACTGAAGCTTTCTTT. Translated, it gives CASSLGGASNTEAFF. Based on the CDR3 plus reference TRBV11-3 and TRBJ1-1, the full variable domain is EAGVVQSPRYKIIEKKQPVAFWCNPISGHNTLYWYLQNLGQGPELLIRYENEEAVDDSQLPKDRFSAERLKGVDSTLKIQPAELGDSAVYLCASSLGGASNTEAFFGQGTRLTVV.

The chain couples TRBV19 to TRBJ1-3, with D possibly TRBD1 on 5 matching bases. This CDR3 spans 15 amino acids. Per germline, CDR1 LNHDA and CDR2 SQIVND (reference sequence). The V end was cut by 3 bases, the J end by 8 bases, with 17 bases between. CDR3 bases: TGTGCCAGTAGTATCGATAGGGGTATGTTTGACACCATATATTTT. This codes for CASSIDRGMFDTIYF. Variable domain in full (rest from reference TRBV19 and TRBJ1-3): DGGITQSPKYLFRKEGQNVTLSCEQNLNHDAMYWYRQDPGQGLRLIYYSQIVNDFQKGDIAEGYSVSREKKESFPLTVTSAQKNPTAFYLCASSIDRGMFDTIYFGEGSWLTVV.

The CDR3 DNA is TGCGCCAGCAGCTTGGAGGGACAGGGCTTGAACACTGAAGCTTTCTTT. Translated: CASSLEGQGLNTEAFF. This chain uses TRBV5-1 with TRBJ1-1; 9 nucleotides align to TRBD1. CDR1 and CDR2 (germline): SGHRS, YFSETQ. The CDR3 totals 16 residues. V was clipped by 0 bases and J by 0 bases; unmatched bases: 3. Drawing the rest from reference TRBV5-1 and TRBJ1-1, the complete variable domain is KAGVTQTPRYLIKTRGQQVTLSCSPISGHRSVSWYQQTPGQGLQFLFEYFSETQRNKGNFPGRFSGRQFSNSRSEMNVSTLELGDSALYLCASSLEGQGLNTEAFFGQGTRLTVV.

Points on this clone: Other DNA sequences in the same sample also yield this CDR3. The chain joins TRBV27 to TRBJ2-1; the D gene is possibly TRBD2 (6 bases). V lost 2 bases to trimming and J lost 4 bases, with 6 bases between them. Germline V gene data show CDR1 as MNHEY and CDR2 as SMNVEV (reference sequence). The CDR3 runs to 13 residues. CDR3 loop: CASSLGGYNEQFF. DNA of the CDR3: TGTGCCAGCAGTTTAGGGGGGTACAATGAGCAGTTCTTC.